This T cell receptor beta chain comes out of a study of molecular identifiers for immune sequencing clone quantification. For naive CD8 T cells, sorting used the CD8+CD4-CCR7+CD45RA+ phenotype. Germline CDR1 MNHEY, CDR2 SVGAGI. Trimming took 5 bases from V and 4 from J, leaving 15 bases between them. This CDR3 contains 14 residues. TCRdb re-analysed the PCR reads in MiXCR, keeping a single row per CDR3 protein. The profile shows about 53,000 distinct CDR3 sequences, about a third of them singletons. This chain connects TRBV6-5 to TRBJ2-7; unclear D gene. The receptor was derived from a human donor in good health. Some libraries in this study had Jurkat cell RNA spiked in. Sequenced input: naive CD8+ T cells from blood, with Jurkat cell RNA spiked in. The subset denotes: FACS-sorted CD8+CD4-CCR7+CD45RA+ naive T cells. The CDR3 nucleotides are TGTGCCAGCAGTCTAGAGGTCAGAGGTTACGAGCAGTACTTC. Protein product: CASSLEVRGYEQYF.